Below are 21 T cell receptor beta chains sequenced from a single sample in a study of T cells after yellow fever vaccination. TCRdb itself ran the 5' RACE reads through MiXCR, one entry per CDR3 protein. The table lists approximately 580,000 distinct CDR3 sequences, about a sixth of them singletons, with around 15% in the top ten. This specimen was PBMCs, taken 5 days after the first yellow fever vaccination. These receptors were collected from a man aged 18-30 years who received the YFV17D yellow fever vaccine.

This rearrangement joins TRBV7-3 to TRBJ2-1, with 7 nucleotides matching TRBD1. The length of the CDR3 is 15 residues. V dropped 5 bases and J dropped 6; count of bases not matched to a gene: 10. Germline-derived CDR1 and CDR2 are SGHTA and FQGTGA. The CDR3 DNA follows: TGTGCCAGCAGCCCGGGACAGCGCAGGTTCAATGAGCAGTTCTTC. Amino acids: CASSPGQRRFNEQFF.

This clonotype appeared a few times. The CDR3 spells CASSEPGLAFNEQFF. CDR3 sequence (DNA): TGCGCCAGCAGTGAGCCGGGACTAGCCTTCAATGAGCAGTTCTTC. This rearrangement joins TRBV10-2 to TRBJ2-1, with TRBD2 matching 9 bases. CDR1 is WSHSY, CDR2 SAAADI, per germline. There are 15 residues in the CDR3. Germline trimming cut 2 bases from V and 6 bases from J; bases unmatched to any gene: 5.

This clonotype was seen a few times. This chain joins TRBV7-3 and TRBJ2-1; D gene uncertain. The germline CDR1 and CDR2 sequences are SGHTA and FQGTGA. Deletions cut 3 bases from V and 5 bases from J, with 11 bases between. The CDR3 extends over 14 amino acids. The CDR3 loop reads CASSFTGRHNEQFF. In nucleotides, the CDR3 is TGTGCCAGCAGCTTCACGGGCAGACACAATGAGCAGTTCTTC.

A note on this clonotype: The germline gene is not matched at one end of the junction; a read error may be the cause. The V call is TRBV7-3, the J call TRBJ1-4; no clear D. The CDR3 runs 14 residues. Germline CDR1 reads SGHTA; CDR2 reads FQGTGA. The CDR3 region is CASSLTRPDRRWIF. The CDR3 nucleotides are TGTGCCAGCAGCTTAACCCGACCCGATCGAAGGTGGATTTTT. The full variable domain, rest sourced from reference TRBV7-3 and TRBJ1-4, is GAGVSQTPSNKVTEKGKYVELRCDPISGHTALYWYRQSLGQGPEFLIYFQGTGAADDSGLPNDRFFAVRPEGSVSTLKIQRTERGDSAVYLCASSLTRPDRRWIFGSGTQLSVL.

Many counts were recorded for this clonotype. The genes are TRBV7-2 and TRBJ2-5; tentatively, D is TRBD1 (8 bases). The CDR3 consists of 14 residues. Looked up from germline, CDR1 is SGHTA and CDR2 is FQGNSA. V lost 4 bases and J lost 4, with 13 bases in between. In DNA, the CDR3 is TGTGCCAGCAGCTATACAGGGGGGGCAGAGACCCAGTACTTC. Translated: CASSYTGGAETQYF.

This clonotype was detected only once. The chain employs TRBV20-1 and TRBJ2-1, with 10 bases identical to TRBD2. J lost 4 bases, V lost 5 bases, and 2 bases had no gene match. This CDR3 has 13 amino acids. Germline V gives CDR1 DFQATT, CDR2 SNEGSKA (reference sequence). CDR3 protein: CSAERGGYNEQFF. CDR3 nucleotide sequence: TGCAGTGCTGAGCGGGGGGGATACAATGAGCAGTTCTTC.

V is TRBV5-4 and J is TRBJ1-5, with D unresolved. The CDR3 is made up of 15 amino acids. The germline V gene encodes CDR1 SGHNT and CDR2 YYREEE (reference sequence). Trimming cost V 0 bases and J 0 bases, with 7 bases left between them. For the CDR3, the DNA is TGTGCCAGCAGCTTGGATCGAGCTAGCAATCAGCCCCAGCATTTT. It encodes CASSLDRASNQPQHF.

CDR3 nucleotides: TGTGCCAGTAGACCCAGGGAAAACTATCAGCCCCAGCATTTT. This gives the protein CASRPRENYQPQHF. The rearrangement joins TRBV19 to TRBJ1-5; a possible D gene is TRBD1 (5 bases). Germline V lookup: CDR1 LNHDA, CDR2 SQIVND (reference sequence). Between the trimmed V and J ends, which lost 6 bases and 5 bases, there was a span of 14 bases. The CDR3 has 14 residues.

In this sample, this clonotype turned up many times. The chain uses TRBV6-5 and TRBJ1-4, with a weak D call TRBD1 (6 bases). The germline CDR1 and CDR2 sequences are MNHEY and SVGAGI. This CDR3 is built from 14 residues. The germline V and J ends were trimmed by 6 bases and 3 bases, with 11 bases remaining between them. Written as DNA, the CDR3 is TGTGCCAGCAGAAAACAGGGAGCTAATGAAAAACTGTTTTTT. The encoded protein is CASRKQGANEKLFF.

V and J are TRBV2 and TRBJ1-1, with 7 bases fitting TRBD1. Germline CDR1 reads SNHLY; CDR2 reads FYNNEI. This CDR3 is built from 15 residues. V was pared by 6 bases and J by 4 bases, with 11 bases of the junction left unmatched. The chain's CDR3 is CASRSIDRDFTEAFF. CDR3 sequence (DNA): TGTGCCAGCAGATCCATAGACAGGGATTTCACTGAAGCTTTCTTT. The full variable domain, with the rest looked up from reference TRBV2 and TRBJ1-1, is EPEVTQTPSHQVTQMGQEVILRCVPISNHLYFYWYRQILGQKVEFLVSFYNNEISEKSEIFDDQFSVERPDGSNFTLKIRSTKLEDSAMYFCASRSIDRDFTEAFFGQGTRLTVV.

This clonotype showed up just a few times. The chain's CDR3 is CASSPWSGGTEAFF. DNA of the CDR3: TGTGCCAGCAGCCCGTGGAGTGGGGGGACTGAAGCTTTCTTT. The genes are TRBV7-9 and TRBJ1-1; TRBD1 might be the D (5 bases). CDR1 and CDR2 from the germline V gene are SEHNR and FQNEAQ (reference sequence). This CDR3 is 14 amino acids long. V gave up 5 bases and J gave up 5 bases, with 15 bases separating them.

The chain couples TRBV7-2 to TRBJ1-6; no definite D call. The ends were cut back, 1 base at V and 13 bases at J, with 11 bases in the middle. The CDR3 runs 13 residues. The germline V gene encodes CDR1 SGHTA and CDR2 FQGNSA. In nucleotides, the CDR3 is TGTGCCAGCAGCTTAGGGGGTAGGTGGCCCCTCCACTTT. It specifies CASSLGGRWPLHF.

The chain combines TRBV6-2 or TRBV6-3 with TRBJ2-7; D possibly corresponds to TRBD2 (6 bases). This CDR3 comprises 14 residues. Germline V gene sequence: CDR1 MNHEY, CDR2 SVGEGT. V lost 5 bases and J lost 2, with 13 bases in between. CDR3 DNA: TGTGCCAGCAGTCCGGGGACTTTACCCTACGAGCAGTACTTC. Translation: CASSPGTLPYEQYF.

The genes are TRBV5-1 and TRBJ2-5; tentative D call: TRBD2 (6 bases). The CDR3 contains 17 residues. Germline V gene sequence: CDR1 SGHRS, CDR2 YFSETQ. Trimming cost V 4 bases and J 5 bases, with 24 bases left between them. The DNA for the CDR3 is TGCGCCAGCAGCCGCTCCCCGGGTAGCGGCCTGGAGGAGACCCAGTACTTC. Its translation: CASSRSPGSGLEETQYF. The entire variable domain, with the rest obtained from reference TRBV5-1 and TRBJ2-5, is as follows: KAGVTQTPRYLIKTRGQQVTLSCSPISGHRSVSWYQQTPGQGLQFLFEYFSETQRNKGNFPGRFSGRQFSNSRSEMNVSTLELGDSALYLCASSRSPGSGLEETQYFGPGTRLLVL.

The sample holds a few counts of this clonotype. The gene calls are TRBV19 and TRBJ2-7, with D unclear. Germline CDR1 is LNHDA and CDR2 is SQIVND (reference sequence). The V end was cut by 3 bases, the J end by 7 bases, with 10 bases between. The CDR3 contains 12 residues. CDR3 sequence (DNA): TGTGCCAGTAGTATCGGCCTCGGGGAGCAGTACTTC. Protein product: CASSIGLGEQYF.

This clonotype was recorded many times. The chain carries TRBV9 and TRBJ2-2, with 8 bases aligning to TRBD1. Germline loops: CDR1 SGDLS, CDR2 YYNGEE. V lost 3 bases, J lost 3 bases, and 4 bases stayed unmatched. The CDR3 sequence is 15 residues long. The CDR3 here is CASSGGQVHTGELFF. CDR3 in DNA: TGTGCCAGCAGCGGGGGACAGGTCCACACCGGGGAGCTGTTTTTT.

The chain is built from TRBV5-5 and TRBJ2-7; D is uncertain. Deletions cut 0 bases from V and 4 bases from J, with 8 bases between. The CDR3 totals 13 residues. Germline V gene data show CDR1 as SGHKS and CDR2 as YYEKEE (reference sequence). CDR3 sequence (DNA): TGTGCCAGCAGCTTGGCGTTCGATTACGAGCAGTACGTC. Amino acid sequence: CASSLAFDYEQYV.

This clonotype has just a few counts. The chain combines TRBV18 with TRBJ1-1; 9 nucleotides match TRBD1. CDR3 length: 14 residues. The germline V gene has CDR1 KGHSH and CDR2 LQKENI. J gave up 9 bases and V 6 bases, and 11 bases lay outside the gene matches. The DNA of the CDR3 is TGTGCCAGCTCGGCGACAGGGGGGGAGGCCAAAGCTTTCTTT. It yields the protein CASSATGGEAKAFF. Looking up the rest from reference TRBV18 and TRBJ1-1 gives the full variable domain: NAGVMQNPRHLVRRRGQEARLRCSPMKGHSHVYWYRQLPEEGLKFMVYLQKENIIDESGMPKERFSAEFPKEGPSILRIQQVVRGDSAAYFCASSATGGEAKAFFGQGTRLTVV.

This clonotype appeared many times. This chain links TRBV28 with TRBJ1-2, with D tentatively TRBD1 (5 bases). Germline CDR1 MDHEN, CDR2 SYDVKM. Deletions cut 7 bases from V and 8 bases from J, with 14 bases between. The CDR3 is made up of 12 amino acids. CDR3 DNA sequence: TGTGCCAGCACCCTCTGGGGGTCCGGCTACACCTTC. It is translated as CASTLWGSGYTF.

The CDR3 DNA reads as TGTGCCAGCAGTCACGGCGATGAGCAGTTCTTC. It translates to CASSHGDEQFF. V gene TRBV12-3 or TRBV12-4 combines with J gene TRBJ2-1; no definite D call. V shed 5 bases and J shed 8 bases, with 7 bases lying between them. This CDR3 comprises 11 residues.

The table lists this clonotype with a few counts. The chain combines TRBV27 with TRBJ2-3; no definite D call. Trimming pared 1 base from V and 4 bases from J, leaving 9 bases between. Germline V CDR1 and CDR2: MNHEY, SMNVEV (reference sequence). CDR3 size: 14 residues. The CDR3 nucleotides read TGTGCCAGCAGTTTATATTTCCCTGCAGATACGCAGTATTTT. Translated, it gives CASSLYFPADTQYF.